This T cell receptor beta chain was retrieved from a study of T cells in localized non-small cell lung cancer (dated by TCRdb to about 2020). Regarding the study in general: T cell repertoires of some 240 early-stage NSCLC patients were analyzed, with tumors being compared against uninvolved tumor-adjacent lungs. The cohort was made up of around 220 treatment-naive NSCLC patients whose localized lung tumors had been resected. A mean age of around 66 years was recorded for the NSCLC patients, of whom approximately 130 were male and 90 to 110 were female. The full study reports these points: Multi-region tumor sequencing was not performed, so intratumor heterogeneity could not be excluded. Higher T cell density in blood was associated with longer overall survival, whereas higher clonality in adjacent lung was associated with shorter survival. Uninvolved tumor-adjacent lung showed the highest T cell clonality, higher than tumor, which suggests more focused antigenic responses in the uninvolved tumor-adjacent lung. Of the top 100 tumor clones, a median of approximately 60 were detected in paired uninvolved adjacent lung; 28 were also among that lung's top 100. Because of the exploratory design, TCR variables were selected using unadjusted p-values without false-discovery rate correction.

At diagnosis, peripheral blood, uninvolved tumor-adjacent lung and tumor were collected and were preserved as a mix of fresh-frozen and FFPE material. Blood samples were analyzed as peripheral blood mononuclear cells for TCR repertoire profiling. TCR beta CDR3 regions were sequenced from DNA using the immunoSEQ Assay. In the original analysis: To compute T cell density, TCR beta template counts were normalized to usable DNA, which was estimated by amplifying housekeeping genes. Using the preseqR package, richness was estimated by extrapolating to 120,000 templates for tissue samples and 400,000 templates for PBMC samples. Clonality was calculated as one minus Pielou's evenness. Differential abundance testing on productive amino-acid clonotypes, with a minimum total count of 5 and an alpha of 0.1, was used to identify tissue-enriched TCRs. The Jaccard Index and the Morisita Overlap Index were used to quantify repertoire overlap between compartments. TCR beta CDR3s were clustered by GLIPH together with public tetramer-defined viral CDR3s, and at least three viral sequences plus V-gene enrichment were required for viral motifs. In TCRdb, the immuneACCESS table is reduced to in-frame sequences with V and J assigned. These tables do not hold every clone; where another copy was compared, an unresolved V gene accounts for under half, and the others remain unexplained. Clone size and the V and J calls come from that table; the DNA yielded D and trimming. The table for this sample lists some 20,000 clones; 90% of them were counted only once. The biggest ten clones account for 6.9% of the sample.

Comments on this clone: Its recognized antigen is unknown. No much larger clonotype is one base removed from it; base qualities were not supplied.

The source was peripheral blood, collected before any cancer treatment. The sequence came from a woman aged 35 to 70 with stage I lung adenocarcinoma.

The DNA sequence is TGTGCCAGCAGTTTGGGCGGGGCCCATTCCTACGAGCAGTACTTC. It is translated as CASSLGGAHSYEQYF. This receptor chain uses TRBV27 and TRBJ2-7, and TRBD2 may be the D gene, going by 6 matching bases. V lost 3 bases and J lost 1 base; the stretch between them is 13 bases long. From cysteine to phenylalanine, the CDR3 is 15 amino acids long. Only the CDR3 DNA is retained, 45 bases long and in frame from the first base. Looking up the germline V gene (reference sequence) yields CDR1 MNHEY and CDR2 SMNVEV.